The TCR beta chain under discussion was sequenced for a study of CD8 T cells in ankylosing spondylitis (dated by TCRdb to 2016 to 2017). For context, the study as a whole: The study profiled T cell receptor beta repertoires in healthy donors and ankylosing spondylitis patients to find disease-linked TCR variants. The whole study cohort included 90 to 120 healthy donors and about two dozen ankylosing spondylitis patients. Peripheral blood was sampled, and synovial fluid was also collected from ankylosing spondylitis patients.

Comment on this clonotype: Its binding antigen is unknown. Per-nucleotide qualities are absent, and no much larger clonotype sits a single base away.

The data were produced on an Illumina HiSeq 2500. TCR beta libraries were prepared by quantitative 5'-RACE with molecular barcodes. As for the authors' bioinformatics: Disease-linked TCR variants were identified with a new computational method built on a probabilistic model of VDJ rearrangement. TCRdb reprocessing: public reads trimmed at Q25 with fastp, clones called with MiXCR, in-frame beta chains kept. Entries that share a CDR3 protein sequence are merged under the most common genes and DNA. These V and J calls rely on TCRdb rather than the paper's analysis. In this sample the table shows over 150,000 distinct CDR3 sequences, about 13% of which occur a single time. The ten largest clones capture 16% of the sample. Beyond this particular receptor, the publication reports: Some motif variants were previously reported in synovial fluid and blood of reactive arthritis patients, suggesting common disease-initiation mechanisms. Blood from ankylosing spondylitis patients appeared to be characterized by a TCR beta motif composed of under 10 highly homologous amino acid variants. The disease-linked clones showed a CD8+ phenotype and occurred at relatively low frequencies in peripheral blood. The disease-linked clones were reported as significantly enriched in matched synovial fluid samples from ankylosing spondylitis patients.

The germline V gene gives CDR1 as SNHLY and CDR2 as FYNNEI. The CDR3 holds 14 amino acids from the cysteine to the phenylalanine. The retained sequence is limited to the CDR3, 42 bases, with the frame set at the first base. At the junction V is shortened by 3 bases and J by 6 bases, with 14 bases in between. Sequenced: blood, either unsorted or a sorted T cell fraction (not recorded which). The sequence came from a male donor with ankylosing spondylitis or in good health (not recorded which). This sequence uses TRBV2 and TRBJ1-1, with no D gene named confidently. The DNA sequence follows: TGTGCCAGCAGTGACCAGGCCCTTCACGCTGAAGCTTTCTTT. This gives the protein CASSDQALHAEAFF.